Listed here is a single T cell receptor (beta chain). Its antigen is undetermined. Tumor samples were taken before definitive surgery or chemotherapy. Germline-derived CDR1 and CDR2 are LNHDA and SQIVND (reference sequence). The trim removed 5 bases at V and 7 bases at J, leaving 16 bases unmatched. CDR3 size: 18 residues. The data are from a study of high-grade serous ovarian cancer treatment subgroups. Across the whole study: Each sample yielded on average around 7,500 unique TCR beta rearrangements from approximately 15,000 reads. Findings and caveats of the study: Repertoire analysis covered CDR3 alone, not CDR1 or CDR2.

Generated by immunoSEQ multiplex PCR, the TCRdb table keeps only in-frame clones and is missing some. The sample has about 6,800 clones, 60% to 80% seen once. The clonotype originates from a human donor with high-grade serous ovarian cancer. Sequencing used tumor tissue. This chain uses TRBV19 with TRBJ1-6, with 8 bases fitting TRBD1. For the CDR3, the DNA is TGTGCCAGTAGTCCACAGGGGGTGCGGATTGTGAAAAATTCACCCCTCCACTTT. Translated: CASSPQGVRIVKNSPLHF. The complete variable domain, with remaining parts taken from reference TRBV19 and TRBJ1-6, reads DGGITQSPKYLFRKEGQNVTLSCEQNLNHDAMYWYRQDPGQGLRLIYYSQIVNDFQKGDIAEGYSVSREKKESFPLTVTSAQKNPTAFYLCASSPQGVRIVKNSPLHFGNGTRLTVT.